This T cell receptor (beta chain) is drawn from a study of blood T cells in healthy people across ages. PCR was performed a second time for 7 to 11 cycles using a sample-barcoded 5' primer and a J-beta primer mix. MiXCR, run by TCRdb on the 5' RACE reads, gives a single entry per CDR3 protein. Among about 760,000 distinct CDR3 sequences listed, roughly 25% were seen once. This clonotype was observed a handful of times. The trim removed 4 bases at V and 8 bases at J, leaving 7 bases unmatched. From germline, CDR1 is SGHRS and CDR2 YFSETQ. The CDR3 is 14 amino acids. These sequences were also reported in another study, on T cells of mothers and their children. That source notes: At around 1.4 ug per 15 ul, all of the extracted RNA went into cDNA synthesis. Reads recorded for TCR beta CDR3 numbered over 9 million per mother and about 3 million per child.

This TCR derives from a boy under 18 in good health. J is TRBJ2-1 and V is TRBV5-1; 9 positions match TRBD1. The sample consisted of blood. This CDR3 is CASSGDRVNYEQFF. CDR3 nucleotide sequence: TGCGCCAGCAGCGGGGACAGGGTAAACTATGAGCAGTTCTTC.